A single sample gave rise to the 14 T cell receptor beta chains below, sequenced in a study of blood T cell repertoires in COVID-19 (dated by TCRdb to about 2020). The library came from the immunoSEQ multiplex PCR assay. Entries here come from immuneACCESS through TCRdb and include only in-frame sequences with V and J called. Some clones fail to appear in such tables; in the studies checked, an unresolved V gene covers under half of the shortfall, and the cause of the remainder is unknown. This sample is represented by 130,000 or so clones; 75% to 90% of them were singletons. The ten largest clones take up around 4.2% of the sample. What was sequenced was peripheral blood. Receptors originate from a man between 60 and 75 years old with COVID-19, enrolled during active disease.

This sequence joins TRBV4-1 and TRBJ2-1, with 7 nucleotides matching TRBD1. Germline V gene data show CDR1 as MGHRA and CDR2 as YSYEKL. CDR3 length: 18 residues. J was trimmed by 4 bases and V by 0 bases; bases with no gene match: 12. DNA of the CDR3: TGCGCCAGCAGCCAAGAGCGATCCGGGACAGTGAAGTACAATGAGCAGTTCTTC. Translation: CASSQERSGTVKYNEQFF.

The gene calls are TRBV28 and TRBJ1-5; 10 nucleotides line up with TRBD1. Unmatched junction bases numbered 10, after V lost 10 bases and J lost 7 bases. Germline CDR1 is MDHEN and CDR2 is SYDVKM. The CDR3 runs 14 residues. CDR3 sequence: CATRQTGGDQPQHF. The DNA for the CDR3 is TGTGCCACCCGCCAGACAGGGGGCGACCAGCCCCAGCATTTT.

The CDR3 region has the DNA TGTGCCAGCAGCCCTGGCCAGGGAGAGACCCAGTACTTC. It is translated as CASSPGQGETQYF. The chain recombines TRBV5-6 with TRBJ2-5; D may be TRBD1 (5 bases). With 4 bases removed from V and 4 bases from J, the gap between germline ends came to 11 bases. The germline CDR1 and CDR2 sequences are SGHDT and YYEEEE. The CDR3 runs to 13 residues.

The genes are TRBV5-1 and TRBJ1-4, with 8 bases fitting TRBD1. From germline, CDR1 is SGHRS and CDR2 YFSETQ. Trimming took 0 bases from V and 3 from J; bases not matched to a gene: 4. This CDR3 is 16 amino acids long. The CDR3 DNA sequence: TGCGCCAGCAGCTTGGAGGCAGGGGGCTCTAATGAAAAACTGTTTTTT. Translating it yields CASSLEAGGSNEKLFF.

The CDR3 loop reads CASSVEAGNYGYTF. CDR3 bases: TGTGCCAGCAGCGTAGAGGCGGGAAACTATGGCTACACCTTC. The V call is TRBV9, the J call TRBJ1-2, with D unresolved. There are 14 residues in the CDR3. Germline CDR1 reads SGDLS; CDR2 reads YYNGEE. V lost 0 bases and J lost 2, with 8 bases in between. Drawing the rest from reference TRBV9 and TRBJ1-2, the complete variable domain is DSGVTQTPKHLITATGQRVTLRCSPRSGDLSVYWYQQSLDQGLQFLIQYYNGEERAKGNILERFSAQQFPDLHSELNLSSLELGDSALYFCASSVEAGNYGYTFGSGTRLTVV.

The genes are TRBV7-8 and TRBJ2-7; 8 nucleotides line up with TRBD1. Losses at the gene ends were 1 base for V and 1 base for J; bases not matched to a gene: 6. This CDR3 has 16 residues. Germline CDR1 reads SGHVS; CDR2 reads FQNEAQ. CDR3 in amino acids: CASSLDGQGASYEQYF. CDR3 coding DNA: TGTGCCAGCAGCTTAGATGGCCAGGGGGCATCCTACGAGCAGTACTTC.

This sequence joins TRBV6-5 and TRBJ2-3; D unclear. Trimming took 8 bases from V and 4 from J, leaving 10 bases between them. The CDR3 runs to 12 residues. Germline values: CDR1 MNHEY, CDR2 SVGAGI. The CDR3: CASGPTSDTQYF. CDR3 DNA: TGTGCCAGCGGGCCTACCTCAGATACGCAGTATTTT.

This rearrangement joins TRBV6-2 or TRBV6-3 to TRBJ2-1; the match to TRBD2 covers 11 bases. This CDR3 has 15 amino acids. Germline values: CDR1 MNHEY, CDR2 SVGEGT. Trimming cost V 2 bases and J 8 bases; bases outside gene matches: 5. Here the CDR3 reads CASSYVAGGHDEQFF. CDR3 bases: TGTGCCAGCAGTTACGTAGCGGGGGGGCATGATGAGCAGTTCTTC.

This chain uses TRBV6-5 with TRBJ1-5, with 7 bases identical to TRBD1. Germline-derived CDR1 and CDR2 are MNHEY and SVGAGI. J lost 0 bases, V lost 5 bases, and 4 bases had no gene match. This CDR3 is built from 15 residues. CDR3 coding DNA: TGTGCCAGCAGTCGGGACAGTTTTAGCAATCAGCCCCAGCATTTT. The encoded protein is CASSRDSFSNQPQHF.

The gene calls are TRBV5-1 and TRBJ2-6; 9 positions match TRBD1. V shed 4 bases and J 2 bases; nucleotides not matched to a gene: 4. CDR3 length: 16 residues. Germline V CDR1 and CDR2: SGHRS, YFSETQ. The chain's CDR3 is CASSQDRGAGANVLTF. CDR3 nucleotide sequence: TGCGCCAGCAGCCAGGACAGGGGAGCTGGGGCCAACGTCCTGACTTTC.

CDR3 sequence reads: CASRGGEYSYEQYF. CDR3 nucleotides: TGTGCCAGCAGGGGGGGGGAGTACTCCTACGAGCAGTACTTC. The V and J genes are TRBV25-1 and TRBJ2-7, with 7 bases identical to TRBD2. V trimming: 6 bases; J trimming: 0 bases; junction bases outside the gene matches: 5. Per the germline V gene, CDR1 is MGHDK and CDR2 is SYGVNS. The CDR3 length is 14 residues.

This clone has only a few counts. The chain combines TRBV3-1 (or the pseudogene TRBV3-2) with TRBJ1-3; 9 nucleotides agree with TRBD1. The CDR3 totals 17 residues. The germline V gene encodes CDR1 LGHDT and CDR2 YNNKEL (reference sequence). The V gene end was trimmed by 1 base and the J gene end by 1 base; junction bases not matched to a gene: 5. The CDR3 region is CASSQGSGTGSGNTIYF. DNA for the CDR3: TGTGCCAGCAGCCAAGGTTCCGGGACAGGGTCTGGAAACACCATATATTTT.

Written as DNA, the CDR3 is TGTGCCAGAAGCTCCCCAAAGATGGGCAGGGGGCACGACGGTAGCAATCAGCCCCAGCATTTT. This gives the protein CARSSPKMGRGHDGSNQPQHF. V gene TRBV5-3 combines with J gene TRBJ1-5; 8 bases map to TRBD1. TRBV5-3 is an open reading frame whose function is uncertain. Germline trimming cut 3 bases from V and 0 bases from J; bases unmatched to any gene: 20. This CDR3 is 21 amino acids long.

The V and J genes are TRBV3-1 (or the pseudogene TRBV3-2) and TRBJ1-6, with D perhaps matching TRBD1 (5 bases). The CDR3 runs to 16 residues. Germline CDR1 is LGHDT and CDR2 is YNNKEL (reference sequence). V was shortened by 0 bases and J by 7 bases, with 13 bases between the two germline ends. CDR3 coding DNA: TGTGCCAGCAGCCAAGATTTCGGACACCAAAATTCACCCCTCCACTTT. It codes for CASSQDFGHQNSPLHF.